A selection of T cell receptor beta chains follows, all from one sample in a study of immune evolution from preneoplasia to lung adenocarcinoma. TCRdb keeps only in-frame clones here, not all; method: immunoSEQ multiplex PCR. The sample comprises more than 6,000 clones, around 69% of which are singletons, and around 12% rests with the top ten. Sequenced sample: FFPE minimally invasive lung adenocarcinoma tissue. These receptors were taken from a person aged 65 to 85 with lung adenocarcinoma. The CDR3 runs from the conserved cysteine through the conserved F or W. The D gene is left open where the match is weak. The listing skips clone size in some rows; elsewhere it reads once, few, many or a size class.

D gene,V gene,clone size,CDR3 length,J gene,CDR3 DNA,CDR3 protein
TRBD1,TRBV7-2,once,14,TRBJ1-2,TGTGCCAGCAGGGGACAGGGTAGTCTCTATGGCTACACCTTC,CASRGQGSLYGYTF
NA,TRBV18,NA,15,TRBJ1-6,TGTGCCAGCTCACCACGAAGGGGCCCTAATTCACCCCTCCACTTT,CASSPRRGPNSPLHF
TRBD2,TRBV9,NA,16,TRBJ2-3,TGTGCCAGCAGCGTAGAATCGGGAGGGTTGGCAGATACGCAGTATTTT,CASSVESGGLADTQYF
NA,TRBV6-5,NA,11,TRBJ1-1,TGTGCCAGCGGTCAGGGGATTGAAGCTTTCTTT,CASGQGIEAFF
NA,TRBV28,once,14,TRBJ2-1,TGTGCCACCCGAGCGGCCAGCTCCTACAATGAGCAGTTCTTC,CATRAASSYNEQFF
NA,TRBV7-3,NA,15,TRBJ2-6,TGTGCCAGCAGCCCCGCCCTCCCCGGGGCCAACGTCCTGACTTTC,CASSPALPGANVLTF
NA,TRBV9,few,16,TRBJ2-2,TGTGCCAGCAGCGTAGGGCCAGGCATAAACACCGGGGAGCTGTTTTTT,CASSVGPGINTGELFF
NA,TRBV7-2,NA,13,TRBJ2-5,TGTGCCAGCAGACAAATCGGAGGGGAGACCCAGTACTTC,CASRQIGGETQYF
TRBD1,TRBV6-5,NA,15,TRBJ1-1,TGTACCAGCAGCACAACGACAGGGGAGGACACTGAAGCTTTCTTT,CTSSTTTGEDTEAFF
NA,TRBV11-2,once,14,TRBJ2-5,TGTGCCAGCAGCTTAGACTGGACTAAAGAGACCCAGTACTTC,CASSLDWTKETQYF
NA,TRBV6-1,NA,15,TRBJ1-6,TGTGCCAGCAATGGGGGCCTGGAGTATAATTCACCCCTCCACTTT,CASNGGLEYNSPLHF
NA,TRBV4-1,NA,13,TRBJ2-2,TGCGCCAGCAGCCGGATGAACACCGGGGAGCTGTTTTTT,CASSRMNTGELFF
NA,TRBV27,NA,14,TRBJ1-5,TGTGCCAGCAGTTCCCTGGGGGGGGCCTGGCCCCAGCATTTT,CASSSLGGAWPQHF
TRBD2,TRBV29-1,once,15,TRBJ2-3,TGCAGCGTTTATAAGCCGGTAGCGGGGATTAATACGCAGTATTTT,CSVYKPVAGINTQYF
NA,TRBV7-9,NA,13,TRBJ2-7,TGTGCCAGCAGCCCAGCAGGATCCTACGAGCAGTACTTC,CASSPAGSYEQYF
NA,TRBV5-1,NA,13,TRBJ1-4,TGCGCCAGCAGCTTGTCCGGGGAGTCCCGACTGTTTTTT,CASSLSGESRLFF
NA,TRBV13,NA,14,TRBJ2-7,TGTGCCAGCAGCTCTTCGACGGGCAAACGCGAGCAGTACTTC,CASSSSTGKREQYF
TRBD1,TRBV20-1,NA,10,TRBJ2-7,TGCAGTGCTAGAAGGGGGACAGAGTACTTC,CSARRGTEYF
NA,TRBV6-6,NA,16,TRBJ1-5,TGTGCCAGCACCCCGCTTTTTAGACAGGGCAATCAGCCCCAGCATTTT,CASTPLFRQGNQPQHF
TRBD1,TRBV29-1,NA,11,TRBJ1-2,TGCAGCGTTACAGGGGGCTATGGCTACACCTTC,CSVTGGYGYTF
TRBD2,TRBV9,few,15,TRBJ2-3,TGTGCCAGCAGCGTAGGGACTAGCAGGGACGATACGCAGTATTTT,CASSVGTSRDDTQYF
TRBD1,TRBV5-1,NA,14,TRBJ2-5,TGCGCCAGCAGCTTAGGGGGCCCACAAGAGACCCAGTACTTC,CASSLGGPQETQYF
NA,TRBV27,NA,15,TRBJ1-5,TGTGCCAGCAGTTTTGGCAGGGGAGAAAATCAGCCCCAGCATTTT,CASSFGRGENQPQHF
NA,TRBV7-6,NA,16,TRBJ2-3,TGTGCCAGCACCATGAGAGGGGGGGGCAGCACAGATACGCAGTATTTT,CASTMRGGGSTDTQYF
NA,TRBV30,NA,10,TRBJ1-2,TGTGCACAAGGGGGTAAAGGCTACACCTTC,CAQGGKGYTF
NA,TRBV9,NA,13,TRBJ2-7,TGTGCCAGCGCGGCGGGGAATGGCTACGAGCAGTACTTC,CASAAGNGYEQYF
NA,TRBV10-1,NA,13,TRBJ2-2,TGCGCCAGCAGCCGTTCTATCACCGGGGAGCTGTTTTTT,CASSRSITGELFF
NA,TRBV7-3,NA,16,TRBJ2-1,TGTGCCAGCAGCTTGCGTGAGGGAAGCTCCTACAATGAGCAGTTCTTC,CASSLREGSSYNEQFF
TRBD2,TRBV7-2,NA,16,TRBJ2-5,TGTGCCAGCAGCCCCTGGGGAACTAGCGGGGCAGAGACCCAGTACTTC,CASSPWGTSGAETQYF
NA,TRBV9,NA,14,TRBJ2-5,TGTGCCAGCAGCGTAGCCGGGCCCGGAGAGACCCAGTACTTC,CASSVAGPGETQYF
NA,TRBV7-3,NA,14,TRBJ2-6,TGTGCCAGCAGCCTAGGGTCTGGGGCCAACGTCCTGACTTTC,CASSLGSGANVLTF
NA,TRBV5-1,NA,14,TRBJ2-2,TGCGCCAGCAGCTTGAACGGCAACACCGGGGAGCTGTTTTTT,CASSLNGNTGELFF
NA,TRBV7-8,NA,12,TRBJ2-1,TGTGCCAGCACCGACAACTACAATGAGCGGTTCTTC,CASTDNYNERFF
NA,TRBV5-4,NA,15,TRBJ1-1,TGTGCCAGCAGCCCGTCCTGGGGCAGGAACACTGAAGCTTTCTTT,CASSPSWGRNTEAFF
TRBD2,TRBV29-1,NA,13,TRBJ2-5,TGCAGCGTTGTTTTAGCGGGGGTTGAGACCCAGTACTTC,CSVVLAGVETQYF
TRBD2,TRBV6-5,NA,12,TRBJ2-7,TGTGCCAGTGGAGGTAGCGGGGCCGAGCAGTACTTC,CASGGSGAEQYF
NA,TRBV12-5,NA,16,TRBJ1-2,TGTGCTAGTGGTTTGGCCCGTGAACAGGGAAACTATGGCTACACCTTC,CASGLAREQGNYGYTF
NA,TRBV27,NA,11,TRBJ2-4,TGTGCCAGCAGTTTGGGGCACATTCAGTACTTC,CASSLGHIQYF
NA,TRBV30,NA,13,TRBJ2-7,TGTGCCTATGGAGGGCCTGGCGACTACGAGCAGTACTTC,CAYGGPGDYEQYF
TRBD1,TRBV18,NA,13,TRBJ1-1,TGTGCCACCATGCAGGGGGGCGGCACTGAAGCTTTCTTT,CATMQGGGTEAFF
NA,TRBV5-4,NA,14,TRBJ1-2,TGTGCCAGCAGCTTGTGGCAGGGCCTGGATGGCTACACCTTC,CASSLWQGLDGYTF
NA,TRBV11-2,NA,17,TRBJ1-4,TGTGCCAGCAGCTTAGGTTATCAAAAGGGTCGGGATGAAAAACTGTTTTTT,CASSLGYQKGRDEKLFF
NA,TRBV10-2,NA,12,TRBJ2-7,TGCGCCAGCAGTGAGTCTTCCTACGAGCAGTACTTC,CASSESSYEQYF
TRBD1,TRBV5-6,NA,14,TRBJ1-3,TGTGCCAGCAGTTCGCTCAGGGGGCCAAACACCATATATTTT,CASSSLRGPNTIYF
NA,TRBV6-1,NA,13,TRBJ1-1,TGTGCCAGCAGTTTGGGACCGAACACTGAAGCTTTCTTT,CASSLGPNTEAFF
NA,TRBV18,NA,15,TRBJ2-2,TGTGCCAGCTCGCGTTTTGGACTAAACACCGGGGAGCTGTTTTTT,CASSRFGLNTGELFF
NA,TRBV27,once,13,TRBJ2-7,TGTGCCAGCAGGGGGGACTCCCTTCGCGAGCAGTACTTC,CASRGDSLREQYF
NA,TRBV2,NA,17,TRBJ2-3,TGTGCCAGCAGTGATATCGGGGTAGCCCCAAGCACAGATACGCAGTATTTT,CASSDIGVAPSTDTQYF
NA,TRBV28,NA,12,TRBJ1-3,TGTGCCAGCAGTTTCTTTGGAAACACCATATATTTT,CASSFFGNTIYF
NA,TRBV5-4,NA,13,TRBJ1-2,TGTGCCAGCAGCCTTCGCGGGGGGTATGGCTACACCTTC,CASSLRGGYGYTF
NA,TRBV12-2,NA,19,TRBJ2-3,TGTGCAAGTCGCTTAGGCGGGACTAGCGGGAGGTGCGGGCCAGATACGCAGTATTTT,CASRLGGTSGRCGPDTQYF
NA,TRBV5-5,NA,15,TRBJ2-5,TGTGCCAGCAGCTTTCTCAGGGGCCGTTTCGAGACCCAGTACTTC,CASSFLRGRFETQYF
TRBD2,TRBV19,NA,16,TRBJ2-5,TGTGCCAGTAGTATAGTGGCGGGAGCGGGTGTGGAGACCCAGTACTTC,CASSIVAGAGVETQYF
NA,TRBV5-1,NA,16,TRBJ2-5,TGCGCCAGCAGCCCCATCTCTTTTACAGGGAAAGAGACCCAGTACTTC,CASSPISFTGKETQYF
NA,TRBV10-3,NA,13,TRBJ1-2,TGTGCCATCAGCCTTGAAGGACGGCGGGGCTACACCTTC,CAISLEGRRGYTF
NA,TRBV19,medium-sized,15,TRBJ2-3,TGTGCCAGTAGTGGGCTAGCCACTAGCACAGATACGCAGTATTTT,CASSGLATSTDTQYF
NA,TRBV7-8,NA,13,TRBJ1-4,TGTGCCAGCAGCTTAGAATTAAAGGGAAAACTGTTTTTT,CASSLELKGKLFF
TRBD2,TRBV5-1,NA,17,TRBJ2-5,TGCGCCAGCAGCCGGGAGGGGCCAGGCCAATACCAAGAGACCCAGTACTTC,CASSREGPGQYQETQYF
NA,TRBV5-4,NA,14,TRBJ1-2,TGTGCCAGCCGCCCGGGGGGACACACAGATGGCTACACCTTC,CASRPGGHTDGYTF
TRBD1,TRBV6-5,NA,14,TRBJ2-7,TGTGCCAGCAGTAGGGACAGGGGAAAATACGAGCAGTACTTC,CASSRDRGKYEQYF